This T cell receptor beta chain emerged from a study of shared clonotypes between healthy human individuals (dated by TCRdb to between 2020 and 2021). In the study overall: A few men and two women, aged 18 to 49 years, made up the cohort. To increase sequencing depth and limit assay-specific biases, different laboratories used diverse techniques to prepare libraries and sequence TCR repertoires. For each donor, CD4 naive and CD4 memory were each run on three plates, CD8 naive on two plates, and CD8 memory on one plate. The study deeply sequenced blood TCR repertoires of five healthy adults to estimate repertoire size and the extent of clonotype sharing between individuals. Each donor's leukapheresis produced roughly between about 0.9 and 9.5 billion PBMCs. General findings and caveats noted by the study authors: Larger estimated clonotype richness was generally found for naive subsets than for memory subsets. Higher generation probabilities were observed for clonotypes shared by all four sorted-subset donors than for non-shared clonotypes. Sampling was limited to blood, and TCR repertoires in tissue likely differ from TCR repertoires in blood. Sharing across four donors was observed for approximately 4.6% of naive CD4, 3.5% of naive CD8, about 2.5% of memory CD4, and roughly 0.43% of memory CD8 clonotypes. Incomplete sequencing was indicated by rarefaction of sorted-subset datasets, despite the large sequencing depth. Pairwise subsampling led to the expectation that sequencing depth would affect the degree of clonotype sharing among donors. The genetic and exposure-history diversity represented was limited by the small number of donors.

Using the deep immunoSEQ assay, TCR CDR3 regions were amplified from genomic DNA by multiplex PCR. Extracted genomic DNA from each cell subset was distributed evenly across all wells of several immunoSEQ 96-well plates, and each plate was treated as a replicate. For sorted subsets, approximately 190 ng genomic DNA, equal to 30,000 or so T cell genomes, was loaded into each replicate PCR. The purified libraries were quantified using a Qubit 3.0 fluorometer, sized with a Bioanalyzer 2100, and then quantified again using the KAPA Library Quantification kit. Every immunoSEQ 96-well plate was sequenced on a dedicated single-read 150-cycle Illumina NextSeq 550 flow cell. Per the original workflow: Because only junctional sequences without quality scores were contained in the immunoSEQ output, filtering matching that applied to full-length reads could not be performed. Sequences were annotated with PyIR, a Python wrapper for IgBLAST v1.9, using IMGT germline references to assign V/J genes and CDR3. Reads were removed for weak V/J assignments (E-value above 1e-6), missing CDR3, stop codons, out-of-frame junctions, or ambiguous translated residues. V3J clonotypes were defined as sequences sharing an identical inferred V gene, J gene, and CDR3 amino acid sequence. The percentage overlap between two repertoires was calculated by dividing the number of shared unique clonotypes by the size of the smaller repertoire. Richness of each repertoire was evaluated using RTK rarefaction, the Chao1 estimator, and Recon v2.1 estimates of unobserved clonotypes. Generation probabilities for all TCRbeta clonotypes obtained by the gDNA method from several donors were computed using OLGA. TCRdb took this table from immuneACCESS and kept in-frame rearrangements with V and J called. Such tables lack part of the clones; where checked against another copy, unresolved V genes explain under half of the gap, and the rest is unexplained. V and J calls and clone size are as listed in that table; D and trimming were resolved from the DNA. The sample contains approximately 350,000 clones, around 67% of them found a single time. In total, the top ten clones hold 10% of the sample.

Donors were healthy HIV-negative adults with no recently reported acute infections or vaccinations. Every donor was a Caucasian adult residing in Nashville, Tennessee, USA. CD4+ T cells were enriched through magnetic negative selection, after which naive cells were positively selected on CD45RA and the remaining negative fraction served as the memory subset. Blood was collected by leukapheresis, and PBMCs were isolated by Ficoll-Histopaque density gradient centrifugation and then cryopreserved in liquid nitrogen vapor phase. Analytical flow cytometry was used to check the purity and quantity of every magnetically sorted T cell population. Genomic DNA was isolated from each sorted fraction and quantified by UV absorbance on a Nanodrop 2000c. The germline V gene encodes CDR1 LNHDA and CDR2 SQIVND (reference sequence). The germline ends are 24 bases apart after V is trimmed by 8 bases and J by 7 bases. CDR3 length: 15 amino acids, cysteine to phenylalanine. Only the CDR3 region is kept as DNA, spanning 45 bases read in frame from base 1.

Regarding this clone: Its antigen is currently not known. No much larger clone is present one base from it, and per-base qualities are unavailable.

The sample taken for sequencing was memory CD4+ T cells sorted from blood. The cell subset or site label corresponds to: CD45RA-negative fraction. This chain is built from TRBV19 and TRBJ2-7; TRBD2 is a weak D gene call, 5 bases matching. This TCR was sampled from a man younger than 45 in good health. CDR3 reads: CASADAGLPSGEQYF. The nucleotide sequence reads TGTGCCAGTGCGGACGCCGGACTGCCATCTGGGGAGCAGTACTTC. The reference TRBV19 and TRBJ2-7 proteins fill in what lies around the CDR3, so the full variable domain reads DGGITQSPKYLFRKEGQNVTLSCEQNLNHDAMYWYRQDPGQGLRLIYYSQIVNDFQKGDIAEGYSVSREKKESFPLTVTSAQKNPTAFYLCASADAGLPSGEQYFGPGTRLTVT.